This T cell receptor beta chain was recorded in a study of naive and memory T cell subsets. Regarding the study as a whole: TCR counts from RNA may reflect activation-linked expression changes.

After the first PCR, alpha and beta chain libraries were processed separately. CMV status came from CD4+ T cell IFNgamma after overnight CMV lysate stimulation of fresh PBMCs. Cells stained for CD3, CD4, CD8, CD45RA, CD27 and viability were sorted into four CD45RA/CD27 subsets. In germline, CDR1 is LNHDA, CDR2 SQIVND (reference sequence). The CDR3 is 14 residues long. The V and J ends lost 7 bases and 4 bases respectively, with 15 bases between them. On this clonotype: As yet, its antigen is unknown.

Both TRBC1 and TRBC2 were covered by a beta constant-region primer of two equimolar oligonucleotides. TCRdb recomputed calls from the UMI-ligation and nested PCR reads with MiXCR, one row per CDR3 protein. The profile shows tens of thousands of distinct CDR3 sequences, less than 15% of them singletons. The sample consisted of central memory CD4+ T cells from blood. This TCR came from a human donor in good health. The chain carries TRBV19 and TRBJ2-3; tentatively, D is TRBD2 (7 bases). The chain's CDR3 is CASTLQGGADTQYF. CDR3 DNA sequence: TGTGCCAGTACCCTACAGGGAGGGGCAGATACGCAGTATTTT.